Listed here is a single TCR beta chain. The antigen it binds to is not known. No base quality values were provided; no much bigger clone lies one nucleotide off. Five hundred nanograms of biopsy DNA per sample were submitted for commercial TCRB immunosequencing. Adaptive Biotechnology amplified the CDR3 regions from genomic DNA with a two-step multiplex PCR designed to control amplification bias. Primers covering every V and J gene segment were used in the first PCR, while barcodes and Illumina adapters were added in the second PCR. An Illumina instrument was used to sequence the CDR3 libraries. The original pipeline was this. The analysis used both the pipelines supplied by the vendor and custom analysis of the raw data in R/Bioconductor with R version 3.3.0. Clonality, ranging from 0 to 1, was calculated as the inverse of the normalised Shannon entropy of all productive clones. High-frequency clones were defined as the repertoire share of the top 100 clones, retaining only clones passing a 95% confidence test. Overlap between samples was measured with the Morisita-Horn index, while repertoire diversity was measured with the Simpson index. TCRdb re-hosts the immuneACCESS table, in-frame sequences only. Its copies lack some clones; in the studies checked, an unresolved V gene accounts for under half of them, and the cause for the rest is not known. Clone size and the V and J calls come from that table; the DNA yielded D and trimming. This sample lists around 11,000 clones; around three quarters were detected once. The top ten clonotypes cover 3.5% to 5% of the sample.

This sample was taken from a study of T cell repertoires in ileal Crohn's disease (dated by TCRdb to about 2019). Turning to the overall study: The median duration of disease was 7.5 to 9.5 years, and at the time of surgery about a third of patients were active smokers. A total of roughly 170 mucosal samples from 60 or so patients were sequenced, collected from several sites on the surgical specimen as well as at postoperative endoscopy. Roughly half of the patients were given postoperative therapy, with about 17 on anti-TNF agents and about 11 on thiopurines. The study was conducted in parallel with a multicentre cohort that was designed to identify predictors of early endoscopic recurrence following ileocolonic resection. Endoscopic postoperative recurrence was defined as a Rutgeerts score above i0. Every patient underwent surgery because of a complication, which was stricturing disease in roughly 60% of cases and penetrating disease in approximately 39%. TCR repertoire analysis was done in a few dozen Crohn's disease patients from a prospective multicentre cohort. Beyond this particular receptor, the publication reports: Only a subgroup of patients, of unstated size, had mucosal CD4 and CD8 T cells sorted and sequenced. Compared with CD4 T cells, sorted CD8 T cells held more high-frequency clones, which suggests that the mucosal expansions were mostly CD8. Patients who were active smokers at surgery had a significantly higher proportion of clonal expansions than non-smokers (about 27% vs 20%, p=0.02). Endoscopic recurrence was found to be associated with higher high-frequency clone percentages at surgery, and recurrence was observed in all patients with clonality above 26.8% (18/57).

To be eligible, patients had to be adults with ileal or ileocolonic Crohn's disease and an indication for ileocolonic resection. Before DNA extraction, whole ileal mucosal biopsies were kept frozen at -80 degrees C. Genomic DNA was extracted from frozen whole biopsies using a TRizol-based method and was quantified with a NanoDrop 2000 spectrophotometer. Reading the germline V gene gives CDR1 LGHNA and CDR2 YSLEER. Taken from cysteine to phenylalanine, the CDR3 has 16 residues. Only CDR3 DNA is held: 48 bases, read in frame from base 1. At the junction V is shortened by 1 base and J by 6 bases, with 17 bases in between.

The sequence came from an adult with Crohn's disease. The sequenced material came from ileal tissue. This chain is built from TRBV4-3 and TRBJ2-3; TRBD2 might be the D gene, on 5 matching bases. The DNA sequence is TGCGCCAGCAGCCAAGTATTAGCGCAACCCTGGGATACGCAGTATTTT. Its protein product is CASSQVLAQPWDTQYF.